One sample yielded the 14 T cell receptor beta chains listed below, sequenced in a study of T cell repertoires in cytomegalovirus infection. These receptors have no identified antigens. TCRdb itself ran the reads through MiXCR, one entry per CDR3 protein. The top ten clones hold about 20% of a sample with hundreds of thousands of distinct CDR3 sequences, around 35% of them seen once. The starting material was cultured PBMCs, obtained from culture after CMV antigen stimulation. Receptor source: a human donor in good health (CMV status not recorded). Some clones in this sample may be carry-over from other donors' samples.

This clonotype occurred many times. The CDR3 sequence is CASSLLTGGAYGYTF. The CDR3 DNA is TGTGCCAGCAGCCTCTTGACGGGGGGAGCTTATGGCTACACCTTC. The chain has TRBV7-2 and TRBJ1-2; weak D call: TRBD1 (5 bases). Trimming stripped 5 bases from V and 5 bases from J, with 18 bases between. CDR3 length: 15 amino acids. In germline, CDR1 is SGHTA, CDR2 FQGNSA.

The CDR3 DNA is TGCGCCAGCAGCCAAGGGAGGGCCTTATCCCCCAGCAATGAGCAGTTCTTC. This sequence encodes CASSQGRALSPSNEQFF. This rearrangement joins TRBV4-1 to TRBJ2-1, with D maybe TRBD2 (6 bases). Germline V gene sequence: CDR1 MGHRA, CDR2 YSYEKL. V shed 1 base and J shed 6 bases, with 19 bases lying between them. This CDR3 comprises 17 residues.

The chain carries TRBV5-6 and TRBJ2-7; possibly TRBD1 for D (6 bases). V lost 3 bases to trimming and J lost 2 bases, with 12 bases between them. Per the germline V gene, CDR1 is SGHDT and CDR2 is YYEEEE. The CDR3 has 14 residues. CDR3: CASSSDSHAYEQYF. The DNA of the CDR3 is TGTGCCAGCAGCTCGGACAGCCATGCCTACGAGCAGTACTTC.

The chain carries TRBV28 and TRBJ2-7; possibly TRBD1 for D (7 bases). CDR3 length: 16 amino acids. Germline-derived CDR1 and CDR2 are MDHEN and SYDVKM. The V end lost 2 bases, the J end lost 2 bases, and 16 bases lay between the germline ends. Here the CDR3 DNA reads TGTGCCAGCAGTTTAGGGGGGACAGCAACCACCTACGAGCAGTACTTC. Protein: CASSLGGTATTYEQYF.

This chain uses TRBV6-6 with TRBJ1-5, with D tentatively TRBD1 (6 bases). V was shortened by 5 bases and J by 0 bases, with 11 bases between the two germline ends. The CDR3 is 15 residues long. Germline values: CDR1 MNHNY, CDR2 SVGAGI (reference sequence). Here the CDR3 reads CASSVWGASNQPQHF. The CDR3 DNA follows: TGTGCCAGCAGTGTGTGGGGGGCTAGCAATCAGCCCCAGCATTTT.

This clonotype was counted only a few times. This CDR3 reads CASSIRRGPKFSYEQYF. The CDR3, as DNA: TGTGCCAGTAGTATTCGCCGAGGGCCGAAGTTCTCCTACGAGCAGTACTTC. J is TRBJ2-7 and V is TRBV19, with a possible D match to TRBD2 (5 bases). V was clipped by 3 bases and J by 0 bases, with 18 bases between them. Germline V lookup: CDR1 LNHDA, CDR2 SQIVND (reference sequence). This CDR3 is 17 amino acids long.

The sample holds a few counts of this clonotype. The J gene is TRBJ1-4, the V gene TRBV6-1, with no clear D. CDR3 length: 14 amino acids. The V end was cut by 4 bases, the J end by 10 bases, with 16 bases between. CDR1 and CDR2 from the germline V gene are MNHNS and SASEGT. The CDR3 loop reads CASSGRALPGKLFF. The CDR3 bases are TGTGCCAGCAGTGGGCGGGCCTTACCGGGAAAACTGTTTTTT.

This clonotype has a handful of counts. The rearrangement links TRBV5-1 to TRBJ2-1; no firm D call. The germline V gene encodes CDR1 SGHRS and CDR2 YFSETQ. This CDR3 contains 14 residues. Trimming took off 0 bases at V and 5 bases at J, with 9 bases between the two ends. CDR3 nucleotide sequence: TGCGCCAGCAGCTTGGGTGGCGCTGACAATGAGCAGTTCTTC. Translating it yields CASSLGGADNEQFF.

The genes are TRBV2 and TRBJ2-7, with no clear D. In germline, CDR1 is SNHLY, CDR2 FYNNEI. Between the trimmed V and J ends, which lost 8 bases and 7 bases, there was a span of 15 bases. The length of the CDR3 is 12 residues. The CDR3 DNA reads as TGTGCCAGCCTGGGCGGCCTGGGGGAGCAGTACTTC. Its translation: CASLGGLGEQYF. The full variable domain, completed using reference TRBV2 and TRBJ2-7, is EPEVTQTPSHQVTQMGQEVILRCVPISNHLYFYWYRQILGQKVEFLVSFYNNEISEKSEIFDDQFSVERPDGSNFTLKIRSTKLEDSAMYFCASLGGLGEQYFGPGTRLTVT.

The chain couples TRBV20-1 to TRBJ2-5, with D tentatively TRBD1 (6 bases). CDR3 length: 14 residues. V lost 2 bases to trimming and J lost 5 bases, with 15 bases between them. CDR1 and CDR2 from the germline V gene are DFQATT and SNEGSKA (reference sequence). The CDR3 nucleotides read TGCAGTGCTAGAATCAGACCCCAGGGGGAGACCCAGTACTTC. Translated: CSARIRPQGETQYF.

The rearrangement uses TRBV11-2 and TRBJ1-6; tentative D call: TRBD1 (6 bases). Germline V CDR1 and CDR2: SGHAT, FQNNGV. This CDR3 is 15 amino acids long. Deletions cut 7 bases from V and 7 bases from J, with 17 bases between. The CDR3 coding sequence is TGTGCCAGCAAAACATCGGACAGTCAGAATTCACCCCTCCACTTT. It codes for CASKTSDSQNSPLHF.

V usage is TRBV4-1 and J usage is TRBJ2-2; 7 bases line up with TRBD1. Germline CDR1 MGHRA, CDR2 YSYEKL. Germline trimming cut 4 bases from V and 3 bases from J; bases unmatched to any gene: 2. The CDR3 runs to 14 residues. CDR3 coding DNA: TGCGCCAGCAGCCCGACAGGGCACACCGGGGAGCTGTTTTTT. Translation gives CASSPTGHTGELFF.

The chain recombines TRBV7-2 with TRBJ2-7; 13 bases map to TRBD2. Unmatched junction bases numbered 3, after V lost 1 base and J lost 3 bases. This CDR3 region has 16 residues. Germline loops: CDR1 SGHTA, CDR2 FQGNSA. For the CDR3, the DNA is TGTGCCAGCAGCTTAGAGGGGACTAGCGGGATCTACGAGCAGTACTTC. Translated, it gives CASSLEGTSGIYEQYF.

The chain is built from TRBV28 and TRBJ2-7, with D possibly being TRBD1 (5 bases). The V gene's germline CDR1 is MDHEN and CDR2 SYDVKM. The CDR3 is 14 amino acids. Trimming took off 6 bases at V and 2 bases at J, with 14 bases between the two ends. The chain's CDR3 is CASSVMGRTYEQYF. CDR3 nucleotides: TGTGCCAGCAGCGTAATGGGGCGTACCTACGAGCAGTACTTC.